One and the same sample provided the 15 T cell receptor beta chains below, sequenced in a study of T cells in Graves' hyperthyroidism and ophthalmopathy. Amplification of TCR beta CDR3 regions used RNA as the template. Carried out on the TCR CDR3, a first-round RT-PCR used the HTBI primer set. One entry per CDR3 protein results from TCRdb running MiXCR on the multiplex PCR reads. The sample carries about 570,000 distinct CDR3 sequences, around 42% recorded once. Sample: peripheral blood or thyroid tissue (not recorded which). Receptors were obtained from an adult woman with Graves' disease, either hyperthyroidism or ophthalmopathy (not recorded which).

This clonotype was observed at least ten times. The chain employs TRBV9 and TRBJ1-1, with TRBD1 matching 7 bases. The CDR3 is made up of 14 amino acids. The J segment lost 3 bases and the V segment lost 2 bases, leaving 4 bases of the junction unmatched. CDR1 and CDR2 from the germline V gene are SGDLS and YYNGEE. The CDR3 DNA reads TGTGCCAGCAGCGTCCGGGACAGCTACACTGAAGCTTTCTTT. Its translation: CASSVRDSYTEAFF.

This clonotype was observed many times. This chain links TRBV7-9 with TRBJ1-5; D not certain. CDR1 and CDR2 from the germline V gene are SEHNR and FQNEAQ (reference sequence). Trimming removed 1 base at V and 6 bases at J, with 7 bases between. The CDR3 consists of 13 residues. In DNA form, the CDR3 reads TGTGCCAGCAGCTTAGTGGGAGGTCAGCCCCAGCATTTT. Translating gives CASSLVGGQPQHF.

The table lists this clonotype with a few counts. This rearrangement joins TRBV24-1 to TRBJ2-6, with D possibly matching TRBD1 (5 bases). The germline V gene has CDR1 KGHDR and CDR2 SFDVKD. The ends were cut back, 11 bases at V and 1 base at J, with 14 bases in the middle. The CDR3 runs 15 residues. The CDR3 DNA sequence: TGTGCCATCATGAGCACAGGTTCTGGGGCCAACGTCCTGACTTTC. This sequence encodes CAIMSTGSGANVLTF.

This clonotype was counted many times. This rearrangement joins TRBV12-3 or TRBV12-4 to TRBJ2-2; a possible D gene is TRBD2 (5 bases). Trimming shortened V by 2 bases and J by 5 bases, and 12 bases separated the two germline ends. This CDR3 comprises 15 residues. The chain's CDR3 is CASSLRGLGTGELFF. CDR3 DNA sequence: TGTGCCAGCAGTTTACGAGGGCTAGGGACCGGGGAGCTGTTTTTT.

This chain uses TRBV19 with TRBJ1-5; 7 bases are a match to TRBD1. The germline CDR1 and CDR2 sequences are LNHDA and SQIVND (reference sequence). Trimming at V came to 6 bases and at J to 6 bases, leaving 8 bases not matched to a gene. The CDR3 is made up of 14 amino acids. The CDR3 region has the DNA TGTGCCAGTAGGCATCAGGGGGGTGGTCAGCCCCAGCATTTT. Translated: CASRHQGGGQPQHF.

This clonotype was picked up many times. The chain carries TRBV7-9 and TRBJ2-7; possible D gene TRBD2, 6 bases. This CDR3 contains 14 residues. Trimming cost V 5 bases and J 6 bases, with 17 bases left between them. Germline-derived CDR1 and CDR2 are SEHNR and FQNEAQ (reference sequence). The CDR3 reads CASSVTGVPGEQYF. In nucleotides, the CDR3 is TGTGCCAGCAGCGTGACGGGGGTGCCTGGCGAGCAGTACTTC. Full variable domain (outside the CDR3, taken from reference TRBV7-9 and TRBJ2-7): DTGVSQNPRHKITKRGQNVTFRCDPISEHNRLYWYRQTLGQGPEFLTYFQNEAQLEKSRLLSDRFSAERPKGSFSTLEIQRTEQGDSAMYLCASSVTGVPGEQYFGPGTRLTVT.

The chain couples TRBV10-2 to TRBJ2-7, with 9 bases lining up with TRBD1. The CDR3 has 14 residues. The J segment lost 4 bases and the V segment lost 3 bases, leaving 4 bases of the junction unmatched. Germline V gene data show CDR1 as WSHSY and CDR2 as SAAADI. The CDR3 DNA reads TGCGCCAGCAGTGACTCCGGGACAGGGTACGAGCAGTACTTC. Translated: CASSDSGTGYEQYF.

The J gene is TRBJ2-7, the V gene TRBV7-2; D might be TRBD1 (6 bases). Trimming took 5 bases from V and 4 from J, leaving 18 bases between them. CDR3 length: 15 amino acids. CDR1 and CDR2 (germline): SGHTA, FQGNSA. This chain's CDR3 is CASSHLDRNPYEQYF. The CDR3 nucleotides are TGTGCCAGCAGCCACCTCGACAGGAACCCATACGAGCAGTACTTC.

A few counts support this clonotype. It may be a read error: a sequence one base away is much more abundant. The conserved final phenylalanine or tryptophan is absent from the CDR3, which likely points to a read error. This chain connects TRBV20-1 to TRBJ1-1; 8 bases line up with TRBD1. V lost 3 bases and J lost 0; bases outside the gene matches: 3. The germline V gene encodes CDR1 DFQATT and CDR2 SNEGSKA (reference sequence). The CDR3 length is 14 residues. The chain's CDR3 is CSASGDRLNTEAFS. DNA of the CDR3: TGCAGTGCTAGTGGGGACAGGTTGAACACTGAAGCTTTCTCT.

This CDR3 is CASSLGPNSYEQYF. Written as DNA, the CDR3 is TGTGCCAGCAGCTTAGGGCCCAACTCCTACGAGCAGTACTTC. The rearrangement uses TRBV7-9 and TRBJ2-7, with no clear D. CDR1 is SEHNR and CDR2 is FQNEAQ in the germline V gene (reference sequence). The germline V and J ends were trimmed by 1 base and 0 bases, with 7 bases remaining between them. CDR3 size: 14 residues.

CDR3 nucleotides: TGTGCCAGCAAGGGGTGGCGTAATTCACCCCTCCACTTT. Translated, it gives CASKGWRNSPLHF. The chain is built from TRBV2 and TRBJ1-6; D possibly corresponds to TRBD1 (5 bases). Trimming took 7 bases from V and 6 from J, leaving 10 bases between them. This CDR3 contains 13 residues. CDR1 SNHLY and CDR2 FYNNEI come from the germline V gene. Full variable domain (missing parts from reference TRBV2 and TRBJ1-6): EPEVTQTPSHQVTQMGQEVILRCVPISNHLYFYWYRQILGQKVEFLVSFYNNEISEKSEIFDDQFSVERPDGSNFTLKIRSTKLEDSAMYFCASKGWRNSPLHFGNGTRLTVT.

V is TRBV20-1 and J is TRBJ1-4, with D unclear. CDR1 is DFQATT, CDR2 SNEGSKA, per germline (reference sequence). There are 14 residues in the CDR3. V was pared by 0 bases and J by 10 bases, with 15 bases between. The CDR3 DNA reads as TGCAGTGCTAGAGATAGGCTAAATGAAGGAAAACTGTTTTTT. Amino acid sequence: CSARDRLNEGKLFF.

There are many counts of this clonotype. The chain uses TRBV10-3 and TRBJ1-5; tentative D call: TRBD1 (5 bases). This CDR3 has 14 residues. The V gene's germline CDR1 is ENHRY and CDR2 SYGVKD. V dropped 2 bases and J dropped 11 bases, with 16 bases sitting between them. CDR3 sequence reads: CAISEEGMMETQHF. Written as DNA, the CDR3 is TGTGCCATCAGTGAGGAGGGGATGATGGAGACCCAGCATTTT.

This clonotype was found once. V usage is TRBV7-2 and J usage is TRBJ2-2, with no clear D. This CDR3 has 11 amino acids. Trimming stripped 5 bases from V and 9 bases from J, with 7 bases between. Germline CDR1 and CDR2: SGHTA and FQGNSA. CDR3 DNA sequence: TGTGCCAGCAGCCCCCTGCGGGAGCTGTTTTTT. Translation gives CASSPLRELFF.

In its sample, this clonotype was seen once. The gene calls are TRBV15 and TRBJ1-1, with no clear D. The CDR3 totals 15 residues. V was cut by 0 bases and J by 1 base, with 9 bases left in between. Per germline, CDR1 LNHNV and CDR2 YYDKDF (reference sequence). For the CDR3, the DNA is TGTGCCACCAGCAGAGATCTGGGGTCGAACACTGAAGCTTTCTTT. This codes for CATSRDLGSNTEAFF. Looking up the rest from reference TRBV15 and TRBJ1-1 gives the full variable domain: DAMVIQNPRYQVTQFGKPVTLSCSQTLNHNVMYWYQQKSSQAPKLLFHYYDKDFNNEADTPDNFQSRRPNTSFCFLDIRSPGLGDTAMYLCATSRDLGSNTEAFFGQGTRLTVV.